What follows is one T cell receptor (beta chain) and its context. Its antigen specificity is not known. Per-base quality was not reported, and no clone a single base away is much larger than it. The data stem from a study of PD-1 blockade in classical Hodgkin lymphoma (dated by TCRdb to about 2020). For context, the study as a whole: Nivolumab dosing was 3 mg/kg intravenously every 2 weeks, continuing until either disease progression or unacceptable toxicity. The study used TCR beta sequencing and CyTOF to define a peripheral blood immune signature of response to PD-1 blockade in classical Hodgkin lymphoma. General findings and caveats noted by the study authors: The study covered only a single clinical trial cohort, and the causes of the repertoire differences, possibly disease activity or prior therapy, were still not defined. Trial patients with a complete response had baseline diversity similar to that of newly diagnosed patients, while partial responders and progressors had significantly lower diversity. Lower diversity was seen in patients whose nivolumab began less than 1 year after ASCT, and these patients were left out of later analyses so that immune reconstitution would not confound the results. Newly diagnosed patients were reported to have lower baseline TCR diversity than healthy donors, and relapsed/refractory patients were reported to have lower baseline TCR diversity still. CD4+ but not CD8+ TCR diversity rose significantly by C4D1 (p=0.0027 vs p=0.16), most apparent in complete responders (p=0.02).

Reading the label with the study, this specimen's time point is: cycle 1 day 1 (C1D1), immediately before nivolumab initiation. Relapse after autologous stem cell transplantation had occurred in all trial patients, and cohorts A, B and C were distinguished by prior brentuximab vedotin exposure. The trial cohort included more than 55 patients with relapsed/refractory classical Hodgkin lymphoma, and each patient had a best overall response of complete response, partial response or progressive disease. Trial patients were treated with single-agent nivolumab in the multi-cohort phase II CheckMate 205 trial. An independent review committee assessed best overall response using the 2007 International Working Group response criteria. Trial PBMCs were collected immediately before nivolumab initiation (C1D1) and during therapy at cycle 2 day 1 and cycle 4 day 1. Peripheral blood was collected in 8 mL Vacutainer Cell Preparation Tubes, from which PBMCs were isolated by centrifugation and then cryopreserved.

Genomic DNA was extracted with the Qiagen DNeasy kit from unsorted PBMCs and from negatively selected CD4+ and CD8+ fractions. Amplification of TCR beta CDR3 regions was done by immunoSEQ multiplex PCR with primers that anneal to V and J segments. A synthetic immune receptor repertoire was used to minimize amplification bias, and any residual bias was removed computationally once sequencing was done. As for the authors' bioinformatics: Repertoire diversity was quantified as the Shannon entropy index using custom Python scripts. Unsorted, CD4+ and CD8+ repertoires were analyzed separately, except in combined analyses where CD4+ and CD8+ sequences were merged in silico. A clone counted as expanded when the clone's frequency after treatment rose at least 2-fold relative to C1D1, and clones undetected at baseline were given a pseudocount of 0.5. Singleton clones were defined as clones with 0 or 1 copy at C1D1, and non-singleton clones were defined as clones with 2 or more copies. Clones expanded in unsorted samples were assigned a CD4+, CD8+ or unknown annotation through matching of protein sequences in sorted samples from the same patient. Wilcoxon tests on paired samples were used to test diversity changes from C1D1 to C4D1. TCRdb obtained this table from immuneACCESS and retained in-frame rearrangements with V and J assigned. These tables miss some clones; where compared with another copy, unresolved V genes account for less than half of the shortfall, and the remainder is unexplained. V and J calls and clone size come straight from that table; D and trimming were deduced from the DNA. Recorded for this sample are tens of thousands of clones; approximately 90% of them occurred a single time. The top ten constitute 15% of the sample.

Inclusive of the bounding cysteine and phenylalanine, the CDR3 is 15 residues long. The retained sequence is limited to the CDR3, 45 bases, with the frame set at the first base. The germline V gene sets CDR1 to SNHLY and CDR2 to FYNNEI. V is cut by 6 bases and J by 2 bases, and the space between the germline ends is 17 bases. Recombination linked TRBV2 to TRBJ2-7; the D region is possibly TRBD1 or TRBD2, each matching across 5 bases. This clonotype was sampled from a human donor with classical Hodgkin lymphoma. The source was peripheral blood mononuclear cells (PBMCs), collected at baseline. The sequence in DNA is TGTGCCAGCAGAGAGGGGTATGGGGCTACCTACGAGCAGTACTTC. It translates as CASREGYGATYEQYF.